This T cell receptor (beta chain) is drawn from a study of quantifying T cell responses using KT2 cells. Study as a whole: Reverse transcription used primers in the TCR alpha and beta constant regions.

This clonotype showed up many times. The ends lost 2 bases at V and 6 bases at J; junction bases unmatched: 8. The CDR3 runs to 14 residues. The germline V gene encodes CDR1 SQVTM and CDR2 ANQGSEA. A single-stranded UMI oligo with SP2 sequence was ligated to cDNA 3' ends. The first PCR ran 4 to 5 cycles with an equimolar RC1.1 and RC1.2 beta primer mix. MiXCR was run by TCRdb on the UMI-ligation and nested PCR reads, yielding one entry per CDR3 protein. The repertoire consists of roughly 51,000 distinct CDR3 sequences, with about 12% occurring once and the leading ten covering roughly 9.5%. The sequence derives from a human donor. Sample: PBMCs spiked with cells of the T cell clone KT2. The V gene is TRBV29-1, the J gene TRBJ2-5; 8 nucleotides agree with TRBD1. The CDR3 DNA is TGCAGCGTTGAACGGCAGGGGGCGATACAGACCCAGTACTTC. Amino acid sequence: CSVERQGAIQTQYF.